The present TCR beta chain was sequenced within a study of blood T cell repertoires in COVID-19. CDR3 length: 17 amino acids. Trimming left V 3 bases short and J 8 bases short, with 22 bases between. The V gene's germline CDR1 is SGHVS and CDR2 FQNEAQ. Repertoires were generated with immunoSEQ multiplex PCR, while TCRdb's copy carries only in-frame clones and drops some. The table has 490,000 or so clones, approximately 90% seen once. Specimen: PBMCs or T cells enriched from blood (not recorded which). This TCR was recovered from a middle-aged woman who had recovered from COVID-19. V usage is TRBV7-8 and J usage is TRBJ1-4, with D maybe TRBD1 (5 bases). CDR3 bases: TGTGCCAGCAGCTTCACAGGTCACGGGCAGTCCACCGAAAAACTGTTTTTT. Protein product: CASSFTGHGQSTEKLFF.